This T cell receptor (beta chain) was sequenced for a study of T cell responses to AZD1222 COVID-19 vaccine. Profiled with immunoSEQ multiplex PCR; TCRdb holds only in-frame clones, not every one. The table lists 140,000 to 150,000 clones, roughly 91% of them singletons. As regards this clone: As yet, its antigen is unknown.

Study findings and constraints: In a largely white British group with more females than males, clonal diversity was possibly underestimated.

The receptor's source is an adult in good health. Sequenced here: peripheral blood, sampled on day 0 of AZD1222 vaccination.

The CDR3 is CASSPVVGNSYEQYF. CDR3 nucleotides: TGTGCCAGCAGCCCGGTAGTCGGGAACTCCTACGAGCAGTACTTC. This chain links TRBV5-5 with TRBJ2-7; tentatively, D is TRBD2 (5 bases). CDR1 and CDR2 (germline): SGHKS, YYEKEE (reference sequence). This CDR3 contains 15 residues. The V end was cut by 4 bases, the J end by 0 bases, with 14 bases between.